This is a list of T cell receptor beta chains from one sample in a study of T cells after yellow fever vaccination. One entry per CDR3 protein results from TCRdb running MiXCR on the 5' RACE reads. The data contain about 630,000 distinct CDR3 sequences, approximately 13% of them singletons. The specimen was PBMCs, collected on the day of the yellow fever booster vaccination. All receptors derive from a man between 25 and 39 years old who received the YFV17D yellow fever vaccine. CDR3s include the opening cysteine and the closing phenylalanine or tryptophan. A D gene is named only where the DNA matches it firmly.

length,D,J,V,CDR3
15,TRBD2,TRBJ2-7,TRBV18,CASSPGLAGVEEQYF
14,TRBD2,TRBJ2-1,TRBV20-1,CSAQFGRADNEQFF
16,NA,TRBJ1-4,TRBV29-1,CSAAYWQASPNEKLFF
15,NA,TRBJ1-4,TRBV4-3,CASSREQGETGKLFF
14,TRBD2,TRBJ2-2,TRBV29-1,CSVSPSGISGELFF
13,NA,TRBJ2-1,TRBV5-5,CASSSSSGLEQFF
11,NA,TRBJ2-7,TRBV19,CASSIGAEQYF
14,NA,TRBJ2-7,TRBV5-1,CASSLGLVDSEQYF
16,TRBD1,TRBJ1-1,TRBV18,CASSPLDRGLNTEAFF
16,NA,TRBJ2-1,TRBV6-5,CASSYRDGPPYNEQFF
15,NA,TRBJ2-1,TRBV27,CASSLFEYGGNEQFF
17,TRBD2,TRBJ2-3,TRBV7-2,CASSHGTSGSRTDTQYF
14,NA,TRBJ2-7,TRBV15,CATRKGSSAYEQYF
13,NA,TRBJ1-1,TRBV6-1,CASSHGDVTEAFF
14,TRBD1,TRBJ2-5,TRBV5-1,CASSSTGQQETQYF
13,NA,TRBJ2-4,TRBV19,CASHGLAKNIQYF
14,TRBD2,TRBJ2-3,TRBV24-1,CATAGGPRIDTQYF
12,NA,TRBJ2-3,TRBV6-5,CASRSPRAGQYF
14,NA,TRBJ1-2,TRBV11-2,CASSLGHGRYGYTF
11,NA,TRBJ1-1,TRBV12-3/TRBV12-4,CASTGVTEAFF
16,NA,TRBJ2-2,TRBV6-1,CASSGRTSGGTGELFF
15,TRBD1,TRBJ1-6,TRBV20-1,CSAQHRGGRNSPLHF
13,NA,TRBJ2-3,TRBV5-6,CASSTDRTDTQYF
15,NA,TRBJ2-3,TRBV7-6,CASSGIPPKEDTQYF
14,NA,TRBJ1-5,TRBV28,CASSLGSVSQPQHF
14,NA,TRBJ1-1,TRBV5-1,CASSQTGPNTEAFF
12,TRBD2,TRBJ2-3,TRBV6-2/TRBV6-3,CASSQRTSLQYF
13,NA,TRBJ2-1,TRBV7-2,CASSLAYGNEQFF
17,NA,TRBJ2-2,TRBV6-2/TRBV6-3,CASSYSAPGEYTGELFF
14,NA,TRBJ1-5,TRBV6-1,CASTGHGDNQPQHF
16,NA,TRBJ2-2,TRBV7-2,CASSLEGGRYTGELFF
14,NA,TRBJ2-7,TRBV20-1,CSALDRRASYEQYF
12,NA,TRBJ2-7,TRBV2,CASSEDQGEQYF
12,NA,TRBJ2-2,TRBV12-3/TRBV12-4,CASSSATGELFF
16,NA,TRBJ1-6,TRBV11-2,CASSLDRGTYNSPLHF
13,NA,TRBJ1-6,TRBV18,CASSPSVNSPLHF
15,TRBD2,TRBJ2-1,TRBV23-1,CASGGLAGYPDEQFF
14,TRBD2,TRBJ2-7,TRBV30,CAWSPAAGVHEQYF
14,NA,TRBJ2-3,TRBV6-1,CASRLRKFTDTQYF
13,NA,TRBJ2-7,TRBV11-2,CASSKGLSYEQYF
13,NA,TRBJ1-1,TRBV7-9,CASSPRDSTEAFF